This paragraph covers one TCR beta chain sequence. This clone was observed a few times. Its antigen is unknown. No much larger clone is present one base from it, and per-base qualities are unavailable. The data belong to a study of a mutant IDH1 vaccine in newly diagnosed glioma (dated by TCRdb to the early 2020s). Regarding the complete study: In the chemotherapy-containing groups, vaccination started alongside temozolomide cycles, whereas in patients who had radiotherapy alone it started 4-6 weeks after radiotherapy. Visit V12 was the week-35 safety follow-up and visit V13 was the week-47 end of study. Before enrollment, most patients had been given radiochemotherapy with temozolomide as standard therapy, while the rest had received either radiotherapy alone or temozolomide alone. Of the approximately 35 treated patients, around 62% were male and 37.5% were female, and the mean age was around 40 years. Longitudinal TCRB deep sequencing was done for 25 to 30 treated patients, wherever samples were available for exploratory analyses. Six visits were used for peripheral blood collection: V03 (baseline), V05, V07, V10, V12 and V13. General conclusions and limits of the study: Across multiple MHC alleles, vaccine-induced immune responses were seen in more than 90% of patients. Pseudoprogression seemed to be unrelated to changes in the top peripheral T cell clonotypes found by TCRB sequencing. PBMC samples for TCRB deep sequencing were selected based on availability. It was noted by the authors that analyses of patient blood samples could not be reproduced owing to sample limitations.

In the germline V gene, CDR1 corresponds to MNHNS and CDR2 to SASEGT. Including the terminal cysteine and phenylalanine, the CDR3 comprises 13 residues. Only the CDR3 DNA is retained, 39 bases long and in frame from the first base. A distance of 10 bases separates the germline ends of V and J, which lose 6 bases and 2 bases respectively. The time point label, read with the paper, signifies: week 35, safety follow-up. Each vaccine dose, consisting of 300 ug of a 20-mer mutant IDH1 peptide in Montanide, was administered subcutaneously with topical imiquimod. Patients received eight vaccinations in weeks 1, 3, 5, 7, 11, 15, 19 and 23, corresponding to visits V03 through V10. All donors had newly diagnosed IDH1-mutant astrocytomas of WHO grade 3 or 4 that showed loss of nuclear ATRX. The samples were drawn from NOA16, a multicentre, single-arm, open-label phase I trial in Germany that tested a mutant IDH1 peptide vaccine in humans for the first time. Genomic DNA for TCRB sequencing was extracted from EDTA blood using the DNeasy Blood and Tissue Kit.

The library relied on the immunoSEQ multiplex PCR assay. Following the manufacturer's protocol, the hsTCRB Kit was used to amplify rearranged TCR beta chain sequences. TCRB libraries were sequenced on an Illumina MiSeq. The study's processing was this. The kit vendor's proprietary platform handled demultiplexing, trimming and gene mapping. TCRdb mirrors the immuneACCESS table, restricted to in-frame sequences. Some clones are absent from its copies; in checked studies, under half trace to an unresolved V gene, and the reason for the others is unknown. The DNA was the basis for D and trimming; V, J and clone size are from that table. This sample has tens of thousands of clones in its table, and 85% to 90% of those were observed once. In total, the top ten clones hold more than 5% of the sample.

The sequence joins TRBV6-1 to TRBJ1-2, with the D gene call left open. The source of this sequence is a woman in her 40s with glioma. This sample comprised PBMCs, obtained from a glioma patient whose treatment included an IDH1 peptide vaccine. The CDR3 is CASRGSQNYGYTF. The nucleotide sequence is given as TGTGCCAGCAGAGGTTCACAGAACTATGGCTACACCTTC.